This entry is about one T cell receptor beta chain. These data originate in a study of shared clonotypes between healthy human individuals. J was trimmed by 1 base and V by 2 bases; bases with no gene match: 4. The germline V gene encodes CDR1 MNHEY and CDR2 SVGAGI. The CDR3 has 15 residues. The authors split each subset's genomic DNA evenly across several immunoSEQ plates. TCRdb's table, derived via immunoSEQ multiplex PCR, lists solely in-frame clones and lacks some. Of about 460,000 clones listed, roughly 80% are singletons. Sequences were obtained from PBMCs. This sequence was found in a woman between 35 and 50 years old in good health. Some clones in this sample may be carry-over from other donors' samples. This rearrangement joins TRBV6-5 to TRBJ1-1; 7 bases are shared with TRBD1. The CDR3 here is CASSYGRGENTEAFF. CDR3 nucleotide sequence: TGTGCCAGCAGTTACGGCAGGGGGGAGAACACTGAAGCTTTCTTT.